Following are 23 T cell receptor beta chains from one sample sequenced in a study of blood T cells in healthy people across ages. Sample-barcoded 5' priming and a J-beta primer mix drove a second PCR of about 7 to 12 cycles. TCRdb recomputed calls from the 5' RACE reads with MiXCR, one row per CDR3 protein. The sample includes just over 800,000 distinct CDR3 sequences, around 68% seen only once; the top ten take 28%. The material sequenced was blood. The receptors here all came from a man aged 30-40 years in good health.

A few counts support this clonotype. In DNA form, the CDR3 reads TGTGCCAGCAGTTTATTCCCAGATACGCAGTATTTT. Amino acid sequence: CASSLFPDTQYF. The V call is TRBV12-3 or TRBV12-4, the J call TRBJ2-3; no clear D gene. This CDR3 is built from 12 residues. V lost 2 bases to trimming and J lost 4 bases, with 4 bases between them.

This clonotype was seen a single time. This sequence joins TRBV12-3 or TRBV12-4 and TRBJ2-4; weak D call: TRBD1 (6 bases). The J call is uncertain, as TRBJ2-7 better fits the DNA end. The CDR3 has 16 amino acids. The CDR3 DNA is TGTGCCAGCAGTTCTCGGCCGACAGGCTACTGGATCGAGCAGTACTTC. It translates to CASSSRPTGYWIEQYF.

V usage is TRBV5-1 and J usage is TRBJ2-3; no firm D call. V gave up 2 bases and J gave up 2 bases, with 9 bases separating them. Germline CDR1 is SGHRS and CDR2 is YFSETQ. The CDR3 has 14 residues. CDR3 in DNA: TGCGCCAGCAGCTTACCTGACATCACAGATACGCAGTATTTT. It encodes CASSLPDITDTQYF.

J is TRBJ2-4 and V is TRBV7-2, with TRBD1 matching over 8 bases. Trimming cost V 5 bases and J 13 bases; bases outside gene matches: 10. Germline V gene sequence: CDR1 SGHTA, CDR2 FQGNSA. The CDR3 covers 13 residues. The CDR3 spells CASSGQGRQEQYF. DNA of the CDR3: TGTGCCAGCAGCGGACAGGGACGGCAGGAGCAGTACTTC.

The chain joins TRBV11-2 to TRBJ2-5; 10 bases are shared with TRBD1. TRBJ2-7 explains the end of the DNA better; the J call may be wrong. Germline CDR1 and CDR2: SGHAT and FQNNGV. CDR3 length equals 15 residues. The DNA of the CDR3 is TGTGCCAGCAGCTTCACCGGGACAGGGGTGTACGAGCAGTACTTC. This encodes CASSFTGTGVYEQYF.

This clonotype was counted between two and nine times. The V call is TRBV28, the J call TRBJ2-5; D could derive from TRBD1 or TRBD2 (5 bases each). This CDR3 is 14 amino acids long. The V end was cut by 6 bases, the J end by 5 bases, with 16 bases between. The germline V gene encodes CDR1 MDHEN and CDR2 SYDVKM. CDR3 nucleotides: TGTGCCAGCAGCCTAACCGGGACGTACGAGACCCAGTACTTC. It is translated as CASSLTGTYETQYF. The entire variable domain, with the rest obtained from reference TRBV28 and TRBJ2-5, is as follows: DVKVTQSSRYLVKRTGEKVFLECVQDMDHENMFWYRQDPGLGLRLIYFSYDVKMKEKGDIPEGYSVSREKKERFSLILESASTNQTSMYLCASSLTGTYETQYFGPGTRLLVL.

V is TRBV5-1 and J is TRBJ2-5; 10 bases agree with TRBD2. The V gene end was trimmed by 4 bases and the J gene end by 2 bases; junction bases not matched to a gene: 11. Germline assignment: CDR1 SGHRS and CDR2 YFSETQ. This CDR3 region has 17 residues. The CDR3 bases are TGCGCCAGCAGCGCGGCCTTTAGCGGGGGGCGACAAGAGACCCAGTACTTC. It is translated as CASSAAFSGGRQETQYF.

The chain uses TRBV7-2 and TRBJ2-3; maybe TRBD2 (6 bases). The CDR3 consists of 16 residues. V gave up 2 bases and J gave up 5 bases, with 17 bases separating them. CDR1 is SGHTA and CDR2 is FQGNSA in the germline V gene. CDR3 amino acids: CASSLLGTGSGDTQYF. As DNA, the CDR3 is TGTGCCAGCAGCTTACTGGGGACTGGATCAGGAGATACGCAGTATTTT.

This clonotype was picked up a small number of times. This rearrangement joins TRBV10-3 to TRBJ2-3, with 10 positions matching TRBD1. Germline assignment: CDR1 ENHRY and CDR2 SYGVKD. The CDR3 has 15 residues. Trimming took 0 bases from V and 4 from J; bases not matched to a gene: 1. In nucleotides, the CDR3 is TGTGCCATCAGTGAGTCGGGACAGGGGCCAGATACGCAGTATTTT. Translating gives CAISESGQGPDTQYF.

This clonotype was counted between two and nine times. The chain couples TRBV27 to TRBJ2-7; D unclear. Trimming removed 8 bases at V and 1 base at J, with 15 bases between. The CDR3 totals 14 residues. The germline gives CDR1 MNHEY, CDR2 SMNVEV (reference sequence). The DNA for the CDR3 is TGTGCCAGCGCCGACGGAATAGGGTCCTACGAGCAGTACTTC. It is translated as CASADGIGSYEQYF.

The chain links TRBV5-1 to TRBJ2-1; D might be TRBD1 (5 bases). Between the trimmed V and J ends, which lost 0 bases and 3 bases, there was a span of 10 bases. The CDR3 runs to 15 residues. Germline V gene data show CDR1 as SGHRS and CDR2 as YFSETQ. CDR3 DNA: TGCGCCAGCAGCTTGGACAGGCCACTCTACAATGAGCAGTTCTTC. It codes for CASSLDRPLYNEQFF. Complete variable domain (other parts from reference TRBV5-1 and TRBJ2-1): KAGVTQTPRYLIKTRGQQVTLSCSPISGHRSVSWYQQTPGQGLQFLFEYFSETQRNKGNFPGRFSGRQFSNSRSEMNVSTLELGDSALYLCASSLDRPLYNEQFFGPGTRLTVL.

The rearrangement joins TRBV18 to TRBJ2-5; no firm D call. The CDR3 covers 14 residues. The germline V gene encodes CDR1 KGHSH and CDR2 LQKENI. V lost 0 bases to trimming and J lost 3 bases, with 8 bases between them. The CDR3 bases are TGTGCCAGCTCACCACCAGGGATTGAAGAGACCCAGTACTTC. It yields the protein CASSPPGIEETQYF.

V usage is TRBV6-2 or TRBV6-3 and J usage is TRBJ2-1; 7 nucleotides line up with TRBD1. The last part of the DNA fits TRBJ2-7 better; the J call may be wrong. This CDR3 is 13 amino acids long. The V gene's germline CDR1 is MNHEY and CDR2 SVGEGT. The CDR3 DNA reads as TGTGCCAGCAGTACGGACAGGCCCTACGAGCAGTACTTC. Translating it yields CASSTDRPYEQYF.

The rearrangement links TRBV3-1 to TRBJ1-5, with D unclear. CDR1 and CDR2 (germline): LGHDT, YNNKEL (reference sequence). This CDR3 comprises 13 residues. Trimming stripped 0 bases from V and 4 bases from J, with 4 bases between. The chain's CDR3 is CASSQDLNQPQHF. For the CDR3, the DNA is TGTGCCAGCAGCCAAGATCTTAATCAGCCCCAGCATTTT.

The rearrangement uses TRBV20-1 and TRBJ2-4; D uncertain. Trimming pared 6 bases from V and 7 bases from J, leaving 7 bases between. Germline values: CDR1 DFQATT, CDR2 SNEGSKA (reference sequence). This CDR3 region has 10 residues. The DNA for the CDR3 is TGCAGTGCAAATAGGAACATTCAGTACTTC. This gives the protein CSANRNIQYF.

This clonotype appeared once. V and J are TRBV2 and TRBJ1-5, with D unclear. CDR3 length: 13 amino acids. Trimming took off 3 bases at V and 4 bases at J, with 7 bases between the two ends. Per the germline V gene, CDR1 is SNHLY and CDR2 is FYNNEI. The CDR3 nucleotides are TGTGCCAGCAGTGACGTGGAAAATCAGCCCCAGCATTTT. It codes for CASSDVENQPQHF.

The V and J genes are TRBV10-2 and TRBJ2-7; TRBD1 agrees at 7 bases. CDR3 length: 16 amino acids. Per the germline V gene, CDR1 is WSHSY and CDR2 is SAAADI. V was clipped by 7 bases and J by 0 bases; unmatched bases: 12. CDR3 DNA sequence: TGCGCCAGCATCAGGGGGTTACAACGGCCCTCCTACGAGCAGTACTTC. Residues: CASIRGLQRPSYEQYF.

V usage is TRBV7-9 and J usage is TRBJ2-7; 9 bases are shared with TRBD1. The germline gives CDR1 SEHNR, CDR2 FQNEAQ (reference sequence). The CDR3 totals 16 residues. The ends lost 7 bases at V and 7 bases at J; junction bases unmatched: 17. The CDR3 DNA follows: TGTGCCAGCACCCCCAGTTCCGGACAGGGGCGTCGGGAGCAGTACTTC. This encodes CASTPSSGQGRREQYF.

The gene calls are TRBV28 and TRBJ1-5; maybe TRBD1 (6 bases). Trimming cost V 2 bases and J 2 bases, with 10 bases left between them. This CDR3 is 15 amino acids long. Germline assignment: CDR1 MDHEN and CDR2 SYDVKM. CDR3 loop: CASSLQGYGNQPQHF. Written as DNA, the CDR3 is TGTGCCAGCAGTTTACAGGGGTACGGCAATCAGCCCCAGCATTTT.

For the CDR3, the DNA is TGTGCCGGTTCCTTGGGAGCTAATCAGCCCCAGCATTTT. Encoded protein: CAGSLGANQPQHF. V usage is TRBV30 and J usage is TRBJ1-5; the D is unclear. Deletions cut 8 bases from V and 4 bases from J, with 15 bases between. Germline assignment: CDR1 GTSNPN and CDR2 SVGIG (reference sequence). This CDR3 has 13 amino acids.

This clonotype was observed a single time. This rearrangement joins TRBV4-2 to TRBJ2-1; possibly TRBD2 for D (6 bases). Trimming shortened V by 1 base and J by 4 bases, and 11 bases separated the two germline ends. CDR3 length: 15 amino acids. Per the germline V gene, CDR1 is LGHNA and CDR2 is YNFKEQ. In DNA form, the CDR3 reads TGTGCCAGCAGCCAAGTACTAGCCATTTACAATGAGCAGTTCTTC. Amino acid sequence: CASSQVLAIYNEQFF.

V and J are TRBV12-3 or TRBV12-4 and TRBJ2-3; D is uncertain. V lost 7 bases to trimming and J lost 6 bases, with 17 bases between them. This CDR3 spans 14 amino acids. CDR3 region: CASNTERTRDTQYF. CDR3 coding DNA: TGTGCCAGCAACACGGAACGGACGAGGGATACGCAGTATTTT.

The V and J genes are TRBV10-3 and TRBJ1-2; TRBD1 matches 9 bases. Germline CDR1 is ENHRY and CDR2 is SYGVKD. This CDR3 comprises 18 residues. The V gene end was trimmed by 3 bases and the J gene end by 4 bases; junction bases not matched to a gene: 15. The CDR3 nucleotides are TGTGCCATCAGTGAACTCCAAGCCGGGACAGGGAATGCCTATGGCTACACCTTC. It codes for CAISELQAGTGNAYGYTF.